One sample yielded the 14 T cell receptor beta chains listed below, sequenced in a study of blood T cell repertoires in COVID-19 (dated by TCRdb to the early 2020s). Library prep was done by the immunoSEQ multiplex PCR assay. Drawn from immuneACCESS, this table holds only the in-frame rearrangements with V and J called that TCRdb kept. Clones are partly lost; checked studies trace under half to an unresolved V gene and leave the rest unexplained. This sample is represented by over 100,000 clones; 87% of them were singletons. The ten largest clones capture roughly 5.2% of the sample. The sequenced sample was peripheral blood. The source is a woman aged 50 to 60 with COVID-19, enrolled during active disease.

V is TRBV10-1 and J is TRBJ2-1, with 7 bases identical to TRBD1. V lost 0 bases, J lost 0 bases, and 5 bases stayed unmatched. CDR1 is WNHNN and CDR2 is SYGVQD in the germline V gene (reference sequence). This CDR3 is 17 amino acids long. The CDR3 loop is CASSESVQGDSYNEQFF. CDR3 nucleotides: TGCGCCAGCAGTGAGTCGGTTCAGGGGGACTCCTACAATGAGCAGTTCTTC.

Notes on this clone: Other DNA variants within this sample encode the same CDR3. The chain carries TRBV30 and TRBJ1-5, with a tentative D call TRBD1 (6 bases). Germline-derived CDR1 and CDR2 are GTSNPN and SVGIG (reference sequence). V was cut by 0 bases and J by 5 bases, with 8 bases left in between. CDR3 length equals 13 residues. The CDR3 protein is CAWSVQGDQPQHF. As DNA, the CDR3 is TGTGCCTGGAGTGTACAGGGCGATCAGCCCCAGCATTTT.

CDR3 loop: CASSLRGGGDHSPLHF. The DNA for the CDR3 is TGCGCCAGCAGCCTAAGAGGTGGGGGCGACCATTCACCCCTCCACTTT. This chain uses TRBV4-1 with TRBJ1-6; possibly TRBD1 for D (6 bases). V was trimmed by 4 bases and J by 8 bases, leaving 18 bases between them. Germline assignment: CDR1 MGHRA and CDR2 YSYEKL. The CDR3 has 16 amino acids.

J is TRBJ1-2 and V is TRBV7-2, with no clear D. There are 12 residues in the CDR3. Germline V gene lookup returns CDR1 SGHTA and CDR2 FQGNSA. V gave up 0 bases and J gave up 9 bases, with 8 bases separating them. The CDR3 protein is CASSLAEGRYTF. The CDR3 DNA is TGTGCCAGCAGCTTAGCGGAGGGTCGCTACACCTTC.

J is TRBJ1-5 and V is TRBV16; weak D call: TRBD1 (5 bases). Germline CDR1 is KGHSY and CDR2 is FQNENV. The CDR3 covers 13 residues. Trimming removed 0 bases at V and 6 bases at J, with 6 bases between. The CDR3 reads CASSQSGVQPQHF. The CDR3 region has the DNA TGTGCCAGCAGCCAATCAGGGGTTCAGCCCCAGCATTTT.

V is TRBV2 and J is TRBJ2-6; D is unresolved. The CDR3 is 15 residues long. V shed 2 bases and J shed 0 bases, with 5 bases lying between them. CDR1 and CDR2 (germline): SNHLY, FYNNEI. The CDR3, as DNA: TGTGCCAGCAGTGAATGGGCCTCTGGGGCCAACGTCCTGACTTTC. Translating it yields CASSEWASGANVLTF. The entire variable domain, with the rest obtained from reference TRBV2 and TRBJ2-6, is as follows: EPEVTQTPSHQVTQMGQEVILRCVPISNHLYFYWYRQILGQKVEFLVSFYNNEISEKSEIFDDQFSVERPDGSNFTLKIRSTKLEDSAMYFCASSEWASGANVLTFGAGSRLTVL.

This clone was seen more than once but under ten times. The CDR3 protein is CASSLAPGEGYEQYF. The CDR3 DNA is TGTGCCAGCAGCTTAGCCCCAGGGGAGGGCTACGAGCAGTACTTC. The genes are TRBV7-8 and TRBJ2-7, with D perhaps matching TRBD2 (7 bases). V gave up 0 bases and J gave up 3 bases, with 12 bases separating them. There are 15 residues in the CDR3. Germline V gene lookup returns CDR1 SGHVS and CDR2 FQNEAQ.

The rearrangement joins TRBV5-1 to TRBJ2-7, with 9 bases identical to TRBD1. J lost 3 bases, V lost 0 bases, and 7 bases had no gene match. Germline V gene lookup returns CDR1 SGHRS and CDR2 YFSETQ. The CDR3 has 16 residues. CDR3: CASSLGGQGRIYEQYF. CDR3 in DNA: TGCGCCAGCAGCTTGGGGGGACAGGGACGGATCTACGAGCAGTACTTC.

The chain couples TRBV6-5 to TRBJ2-1; D gene unclear. The CDR3 spans 15 residues. Germline CDR1 MNHEY, CDR2 SVGAGI. Trimming left V 0 bases short and J 3 bases short, with 9 bases between. The CDR3 loop reads CASSYSNPSYNEQFF. CDR3 sequence (DNA): TGTGCCAGCAGTTACTCGAACCCTAGCTACAATGAGCAGTTCTTC.

This rearrangement joins TRBV2 to TRBJ1-2; 11 positions match TRBD1. The CDR3 loop spans 13 amino acids. Germline V gene sequence: CDR1 SNHLY, CDR2 FYNNEI. V was clipped by 7 bases and J by 5 bases; unmatched bases: 3. This CDR3 is CASKGTGGYGYTF. In DNA, the CDR3 is TGTGCCAGCAAGGGGACAGGGGGTTATGGCTACACCTTC.

This sequence joins TRBV14 and TRBJ2-3; possibly TRBD1 for D (6 bases). V dropped 2 bases and J dropped 4 bases, with 13 bases sitting between them. The germline V gene encodes CDR1 SGHDN and CDR2 FVKESK. The CDR3 covers 15 residues. The CDR3 is CASSQSRGIADTQYF. The CDR3, as DNA: TGTGCCAGCAGCCAATCGAGGGGGATTGCAGATACGCAGTATTTT.

This rearrangement joins TRBV7-8 to TRBJ1-1; a weak D match, TRBD1 (5 bases). The CDR3 runs to 14 residues. The V end was cut by 3 bases, the J end by 3 bases, with 11 bases between. CDR1 and CDR2 from the germline V gene are SGHVS and FQNEAQ. The CDR3 protein is CASSFGGRYTEAFF. CDR3 DNA: TGTGCCAGCAGCTTTGGGGGGAGGTACACTGAAGCTTTCTTT. The full variable domain, its missing parts supplied by reference TRBV7-8 and TRBJ1-1, is GAGVSQSPRYKVAKRGQDVALRCDPISGHVSLFWYQQALGQGPEFLTYFQNEAQLDKSGLPSDRFFAERPEGSVSTLKIQRTQQEDSAVYLCASSFGGRYTEAFFGQGTRLTVV.

V and J are TRBV10-2 and TRBJ1-1, with 7 bases lining up with TRBD1. Germline values: CDR1 WSHSY, CDR2 SAAADI. The CDR3 consists of 15 residues. V lost 4 bases and J lost 0; bases outside the gene matches: 5. The CDR3 region has the DNA TGCGCCAGCAGTGGGTGGGACAGCATGAACACTGAAGCTTTCTTT. Translation gives CASSGWDSMNTEAFF.

The chain has TRBV6-2 or TRBV6-3 and TRBJ2-7, with 7 bases aligning to TRBD1. The CDR3 is made up of 17 amino acids. The germline V gene has CDR1 MNHEY and CDR2 SVGEGT. J was trimmed by 1 base and V by 6 bases; bases with no gene match: 15. The CDR3 nucleotides are TGTGCCAGCAGCCGAATCCCAGGCGCAGGGGGTTCCTACGAGCAGTACTTC. Translating gives CASSRIPGAGGSYEQYF.